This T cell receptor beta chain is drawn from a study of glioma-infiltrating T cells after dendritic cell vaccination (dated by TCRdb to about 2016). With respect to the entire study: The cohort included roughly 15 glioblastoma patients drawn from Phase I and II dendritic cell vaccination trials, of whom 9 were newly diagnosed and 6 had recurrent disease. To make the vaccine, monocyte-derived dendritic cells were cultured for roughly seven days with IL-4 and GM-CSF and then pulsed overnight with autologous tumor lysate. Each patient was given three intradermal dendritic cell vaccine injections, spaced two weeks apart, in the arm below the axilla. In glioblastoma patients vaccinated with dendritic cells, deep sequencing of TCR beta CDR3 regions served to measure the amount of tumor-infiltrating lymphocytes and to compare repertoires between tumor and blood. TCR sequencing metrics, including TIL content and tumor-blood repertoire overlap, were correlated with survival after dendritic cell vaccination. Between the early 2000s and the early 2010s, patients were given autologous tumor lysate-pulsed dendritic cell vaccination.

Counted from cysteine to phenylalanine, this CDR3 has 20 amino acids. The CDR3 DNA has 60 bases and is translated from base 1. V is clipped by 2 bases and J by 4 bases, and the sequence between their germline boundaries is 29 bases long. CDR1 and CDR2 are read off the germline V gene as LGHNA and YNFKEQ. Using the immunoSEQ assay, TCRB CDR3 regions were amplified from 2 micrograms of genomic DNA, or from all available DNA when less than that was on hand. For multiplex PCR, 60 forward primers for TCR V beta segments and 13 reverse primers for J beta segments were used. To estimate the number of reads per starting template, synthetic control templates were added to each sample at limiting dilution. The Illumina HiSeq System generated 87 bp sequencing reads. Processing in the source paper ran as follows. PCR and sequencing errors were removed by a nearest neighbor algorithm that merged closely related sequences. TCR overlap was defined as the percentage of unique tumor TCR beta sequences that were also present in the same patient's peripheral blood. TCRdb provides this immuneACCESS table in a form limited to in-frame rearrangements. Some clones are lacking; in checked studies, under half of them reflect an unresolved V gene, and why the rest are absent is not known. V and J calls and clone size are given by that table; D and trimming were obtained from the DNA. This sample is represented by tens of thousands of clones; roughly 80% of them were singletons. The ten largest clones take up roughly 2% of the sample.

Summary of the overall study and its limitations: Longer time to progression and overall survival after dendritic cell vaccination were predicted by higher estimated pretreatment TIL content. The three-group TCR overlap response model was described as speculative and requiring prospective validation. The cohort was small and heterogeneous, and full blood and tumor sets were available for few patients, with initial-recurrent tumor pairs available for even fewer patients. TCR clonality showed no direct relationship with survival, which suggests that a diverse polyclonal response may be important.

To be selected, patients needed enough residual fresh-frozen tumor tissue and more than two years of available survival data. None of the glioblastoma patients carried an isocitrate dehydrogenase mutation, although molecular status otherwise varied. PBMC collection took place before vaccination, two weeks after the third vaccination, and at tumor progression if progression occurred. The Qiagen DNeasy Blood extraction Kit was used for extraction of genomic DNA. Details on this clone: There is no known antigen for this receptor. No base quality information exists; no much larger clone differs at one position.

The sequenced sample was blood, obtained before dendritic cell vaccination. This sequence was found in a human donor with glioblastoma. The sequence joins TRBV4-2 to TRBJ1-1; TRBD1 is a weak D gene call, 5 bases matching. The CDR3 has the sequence CASSQQSPTDGGGRSTEAFF. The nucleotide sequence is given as TGTGCCAGCAGCCAACAATCTCCTACCGATGGGGGGGGACGGAGCACTGAAGCTTTCTTT.